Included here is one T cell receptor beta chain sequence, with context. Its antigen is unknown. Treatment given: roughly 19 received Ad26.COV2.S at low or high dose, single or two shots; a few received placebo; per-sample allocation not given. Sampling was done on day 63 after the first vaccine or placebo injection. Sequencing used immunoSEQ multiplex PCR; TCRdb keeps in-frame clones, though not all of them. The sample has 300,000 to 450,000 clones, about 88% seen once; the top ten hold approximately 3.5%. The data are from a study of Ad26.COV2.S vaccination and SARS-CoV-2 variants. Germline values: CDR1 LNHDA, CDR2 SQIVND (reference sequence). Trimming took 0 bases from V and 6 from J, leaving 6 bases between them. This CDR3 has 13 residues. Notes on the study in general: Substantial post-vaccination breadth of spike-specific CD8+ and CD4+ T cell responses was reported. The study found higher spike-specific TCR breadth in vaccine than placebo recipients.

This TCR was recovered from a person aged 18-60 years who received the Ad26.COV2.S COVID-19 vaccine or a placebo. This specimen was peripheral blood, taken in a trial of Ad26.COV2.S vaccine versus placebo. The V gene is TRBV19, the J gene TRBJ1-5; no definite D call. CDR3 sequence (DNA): TGTGCCAGTAGTATAGAACTTGGTCAGCCCCAGCATTTT. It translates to CASSIELGQPQHF.